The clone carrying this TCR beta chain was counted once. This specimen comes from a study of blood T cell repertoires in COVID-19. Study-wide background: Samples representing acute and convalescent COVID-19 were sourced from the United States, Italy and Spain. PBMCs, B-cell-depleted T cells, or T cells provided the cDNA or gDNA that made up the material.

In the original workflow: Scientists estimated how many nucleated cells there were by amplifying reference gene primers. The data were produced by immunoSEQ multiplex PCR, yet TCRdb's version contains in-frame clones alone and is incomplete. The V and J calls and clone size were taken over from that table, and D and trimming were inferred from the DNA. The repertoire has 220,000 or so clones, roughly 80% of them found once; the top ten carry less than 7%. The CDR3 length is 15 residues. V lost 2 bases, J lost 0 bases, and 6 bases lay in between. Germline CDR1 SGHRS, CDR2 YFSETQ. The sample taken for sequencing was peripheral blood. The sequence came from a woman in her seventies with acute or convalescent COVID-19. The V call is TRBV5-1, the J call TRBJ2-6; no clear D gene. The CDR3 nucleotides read TGCGCCAGCAGCTTCTCCGTCTCTGGGGCCAACGTCCTGACTTTC. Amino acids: CASSFSVSGANVLTF.